The 29 T cell receptor beta chains reported below all come from one sample, sequenced in a study of blood T cell repertoires in COVID-19 (dated by TCRdb to between 2020 and 2021). Library creation used the immunoSEQ multiplex PCR assay. TCRdb took over this immuneACCESS table, retaining in-frame rearrangements with V and J assigned. Such tables are incomplete; in checked studies, under half of the missing clones stem from an unresolved V gene, and the remainder is unexplained. This sample holds approximately 470,000 clones; roughly 87% were observed only once. The ten largest clones take up roughly 0.7% of the sample. The sequenced material came from PBMCs or T cells enriched from blood (not recorded which). These receptors were obtained from a woman younger than 35 who had recovered from COVID-19.

The gene calls are TRBV5-1 and TRBJ2-3, with TRBD1 matching 7 bases. The CDR3 is 15 residues long. Germline trimming cut 2 bases from V and 2 bases from J; bases unmatched to any gene: 5. Germline lookup yields CDR1 SGHRS and CDR2 YFSETQ. The CDR3 region is CASSFTGDYTDTQYF. The CDR3 nucleotides read TGCGCCAGCAGCTTTACAGGGGATTACACAGATACGCAGTATTTT.

This clone was found once. The gene calls are TRBV6-1 and TRBJ1-1; weak D call: TRBD1 (5 bases). This CDR3 comprises 14 residues. Germline V gene data show CDR1 as MNHNS and CDR2 as SASEGT. V gave up 2 bases and J gave up 1 base, with 8 bases separating them. The chain's CDR3 is CASSERGGNTEAFF. CDR3 coding DNA: TGTGCCAGCAGTGAAAGGGGAGGGAACACTGAAGCTTTCTTT.

V and J are TRBV19 and TRBJ1-4; the D is unclear. V dropped 7 bases and J dropped 5 bases, with 14 bases sitting between them. Germline-derived CDR1 and CDR2 are LNHDA and SQIVND (reference sequence). CDR3 size: 14 residues. The CDR3 nucleotides read TGTGCCAGTACCCGGACCGCGGGGAATGAAAAACTGTTTTTT. Residues: CASTRTAGNEKLFF.

In its sample, this clone was seen many times. V gene TRBV11-2 combines with J gene TRBJ2-5; TRBD2 might be the D (7 bases). The CDR3 extends over 14 amino acids. Trimming took 5 bases from V and 6 from J, leaving 16 bases between them. Germline values: CDR1 SGHAT, CDR2 FQNNGV. The CDR3, as DNA: TGTGCCAGCAGCCCGGGGGCGGGGGAAAAGACCCAGTACTTC. Translation gives CASSPGAGEKTQYF.

The chain carries TRBV5-1 and TRBJ2-3; 13 bases match TRBD2. This CDR3 spans 16 amino acids. V shed 2 bases, J shed 3 bases, and the junction held 3 bases outside the gene matches. Per germline, CDR1 SGHRS and CDR2 YFSETQ. The CDR3 reads CASSLTTSGGTDTQYF. In nucleotides, the CDR3 is TGCGCCAGCAGCTTAACGACTAGCGGGGGGACAGATACGCAGTATTTT.

The chain links TRBV10-1 to TRBJ1-1; weak D call: TRBD1 (6 bases). Germline V gene sequence: CDR1 WNHNN, CDR2 SYGVQD (reference sequence). V was pared by 2 bases and J by 5 bases, with 15 bases between. The CDR3 loop spans 15 amino acids. CDR3 in DNA: TGCGCCAGCAGTGAGGGGGGGGCGCGAAGTACTGAAGCTTTCTTT. Amino acids: CASSEGGARSTEAFF.

This clone was seen only a few times. The CDR3 nucleotides are TGTGCCAGCAGCTTCAACGGACAGGACTATGGCTACACCTTC. Translating gives CASSFNGQDYGYTF. V usage is TRBV7-9 and J usage is TRBJ1-2; 7 nucleotides agree with TRBD1. Germline CDR1 and CDR2: SEHNR and FQNEAQ (reference sequence). The CDR3 covers 14 residues. V dropped 3 bases and J dropped 3; count of bases not matched to a gene: 4. Drawing the rest from reference TRBV7-9 and TRBJ1-2, the complete variable domain is DTGVSQNPRHKITKRGQNVTFRCDPISEHNRLYWYRQTLGQGPEFLTYFQNEAQLEKSRLLSDRFSAERPKGSFSTLEIQRTEQGDSAMYLCASSFNGQDYGYTFGSGTRLTVV.

The genes are TRBV30 and TRBJ2-4, with 9 bases aligning to TRBD1. The CDR3 has 17 residues. Unmatched junction bases numbered 11, after V lost 4 bases and J lost 1 base. The germline V gene encodes CDR1 GTSNPN and CDR2 SVGIG (reference sequence). The CDR3 loop reads CAWTDRGYHKAKNIQYF. The CDR3 nucleotides are TGTGCCTGGACGGACAGGGGATACCATAAGGCCAAAAACATTCAGTACTTC.

The chain links TRBV5-5 to TRBJ2-1, with 8 bases fitting TRBD2. The CDR3 totals 18 residues. The germline V gene encodes CDR1 SGHKS and CDR2 YYEKEE (reference sequence). V was pared by 0 bases and J by 1 base, with 9 bases of the junction left unmatched. DNA of the CDR3: TGTGCCAGCAGCTTGGCATTAGGACTAGCACCTTCCTACAATGAGCAGTTCTTC. Amino acid sequence: CASSLALGLAPSYNEQFF.

The chain combines TRBV3-1 (or the pseudogene TRBV3-2) with TRBJ1-1, with a weak D call TRBD1 (6 bases). Germline V gives CDR1 LGHDT, CDR2 YNNKEL (reference sequence). The germline V and J ends were trimmed by 1 base and 5 bases, with 17 bases remaining between them. This CDR3 has 16 amino acids. This chain's CDR3 is CASSQVNSDSLTEAFF. In nucleotides, the CDR3 is TGTGCCAGCAGCCAAGTGAACTCGGACAGCTTGACTGAAGCTTTCTTT.

The chain uses TRBV6-5 and TRBJ1-4; 10 bases fit TRBD1. With V trimmed by 7 bases and J by 6 bases, 5 bases remained unmatched. The CDR3 contains 14 residues. The germline V gene encodes CDR1 MNHEY and CDR2 SVGAGI. The CDR3 here is CASIFGTGDEKLFF. In DNA form, the CDR3 reads TGTGCCAGCATTTTCGGGACAGGGGATGAAAAACTGTTTTTT.

The V call is TRBV27, the J call TRBJ2-3, with 7 positions matching TRBD1. The germline CDR1 and CDR2 sequences are MNHEY and SMNVEV (reference sequence). The CDR3 contains 14 residues. V lost 6 bases and J lost 3; bases outside the gene matches: 6. CDR3 bases: TGTGCCAGCAGGAGACAGGGAACGACAGATACGCAGTATTTT. Translating gives CASRRQGTTDTQYF.

The chain joins TRBV28 to TRBJ2-1, with unresolved D. This CDR3 contains 14 residues. Germline CDR1 and CDR2: MDHEN and SYDVKM. V was cut by 7 bases and J by 3 bases, with 13 bases left in between. CDR3 coding DNA: TGTGCCAGCACCATGACTCTTAACTACAATGAGCAGTTCTTC. This translates into CASTMTLNYNEQFF. The whole variable domain, remainder taken from reference TRBV28 and TRBJ2-1, is DVKVTQSSRYLVKRTGEKVFLECVQDMDHENMFWYRQDPGLGLRLIYFSYDVKMKEKGDIPEGYSVSREKKERFSLILESASTNQTSMYLCASTMTLNYNEQFFGPGTRLTVL.

The CDR3 DNA follows: TGTGCCACCAGCAGAGAGGCAGTTATTTCCTACGAGCAGTACTTC. This sequence encodes CATSREAVISYEQYF. The chain links TRBV15 to TRBJ2-7; D call uncertain. Per the germline V gene, CDR1 is LNHNV and CDR2 is YYDKDF (reference sequence). V shed 0 bases and J shed 1 base, with 10 bases lying between them. The CDR3 sequence is 15 residues long.

The chain recombines TRBV5-1 with TRBJ2-7, with 7 nucleotides matching TRBD2. There are 14 residues in the CDR3. V shed 5 bases and J 0 bases; nucleotides not matched to a gene: 5. Germline CDR1 reads SGHRS; CDR2 reads YFSETQ. The CDR3 bases are TGCGCCAGCAGTCAGGCTAGCGGCTCCTACGAGCAGTACTTC. Translated, it gives CASSQASGSYEQYF.

This clone was seen once. The genes are TRBV5-1 and TRBJ2-2; 12 bases map to TRBD2. V lost 4 bases and J lost 5; bases outside the gene matches: 9. Germline values: CDR1 SGHRS, CDR2 YFSETQ. The CDR3 totals 17 residues. In nucleotides, the CDR3 is TGCGCCAGCAGCCCCTCTAGCGGGGGGGCGGGGACCGGGGAGCTGTTTTTT. It encodes CASSPSSGGAGTGELFF.

Details on this clone: The identical CDR3 is also encoded by other nucleotide sequences in the sample. The CDR3 DNA is TGTGCCAGCAGTTTGGGAAGGGAGGGGACCCAGTACTTC. Its protein is CASSLGREGTQYF. The chain links TRBV12-3 or TRBV12-4 to TRBJ2-5; 7 bases match TRBD2. V lost 3 bases and J lost 7; bases outside the gene matches: 5. The CDR3 extends over 13 amino acids.

The rearrangement joins TRBV4-2 to TRBJ1-2; D perhaps matches TRBD1 (5 bases). The CDR3 runs to 14 residues. The germline gives CDR1 LGHNA, CDR2 YNFKEQ. V lost 0 bases to trimming and J lost 8 bases, with 13 bases between them. The CDR3 here is CASSQEEEGRGYTF. Written as DNA, the CDR3 is TGTGCCAGCAGCCAAGAAGAGGAGGGGAGAGGCTACACCTTC.

This rearrangement joins TRBV5-1 to TRBJ1-6; TRBD1 matches at 7 bases. The CDR3 runs to 15 residues. The J segment lost 7 bases and the V segment lost 4 bases, leaving 8 bases of the junction unmatched. Germline V gene data show CDR1 as SGHRS and CDR2 as YFSETQ. The CDR3: CASSIDGTVNSPLHF. The CDR3 nucleotides read TGCGCCAGCAGCATAGACGGGACAGTAAATTCACCCCTCCACTTT.

This chain's CDR3 is CASSPDRGRDEQFF. In DNA form, the CDR3 reads TGTGCCAGCAGCCCTGACAGGGGGCGCGATGAGCAGTTCTTC. The chain employs TRBV7-2 and TRBJ2-1, with 10 bases that match TRBD1. Germline assignment: CDR1 SGHTA and CDR2 FQGNSA. Trimming cost V 5 bases and J 8 bases; bases outside gene matches: 6. The CDR3 extends over 14 amino acids.

The rearrangement uses TRBV24-1 and TRBJ1-1, with D possibly being TRBD1 (5 bases). Trimming took 6 bases from V and 4 from J, leaving 8 bases between them. The CDR3 is made up of 12 amino acids. Germline assignment: CDR1 KGHDR and CDR2 SFDVKD. CDR3 bases: TGTGCCACCAGTCACACAGGCACTGAAGCTTTCTTT. Translation: CATSHTGTEAFF.

In regard to this clone: This CDR3 is also generated by other DNA sequences in the sample. The chain is built from TRBV29-1 and TRBJ1-1; TRBD1 matches at 7 bases. From germline, CDR1 is SQVTM and CDR2 ANQGSEA. V was pared by 6 bases and J by 2 bases, with 3 bases of the junction left unmatched. CDR3 length: 12 residues. The CDR3 DNA is TGCAGCGTCCGGGACAGCAACACTGAAGCTTTCTTT. This gives the protein CSVRDSNTEAFF.

The V gene is TRBV21-1, the J gene TRBJ1-3; the table's D call of TRBD1 was not tested on the DNA. TRBV21-1 is a documented pseudogene. This CDR3 region has 16 residues. DNA of the CDR3: TGTGCCAGCAGGGGGACACCCGGTGTTACTGGAAACACCATATATTTT. This sequence encodes CASRGTPGVTGNTIYF.

The rearrangement links TRBV27 to TRBJ1-1, with no clear D. Trimming stripped 3 bases from V and 0 bases from J, with 5 bases between. The CDR3 contains 13 residues. Germline V gene sequence: CDR1 MNHEY, CDR2 SMNVEV (reference sequence). The CDR3 DNA follows: TGTGCCAGCAGTTTGCGGATGAACACTGAAGCTTTCTTT. The encoded protein is CASSLRMNTEAFF.

The chain couples TRBV23-1 to TRBJ1-4, with 7 nucleotides matching TRBD1. TRBV23-1 is an ORF, and what it does is uncertain. The V and J ends lost 8 bases and 5 bases, in that order; junction bases with no gene match: 11. The CDR3 is 15 residues long. CDR3 region: CASLETGWTNEKLFF. DNA of the CDR3: TGCGCCAGCCTCGAGACAGGGTGGACCAATGAAAAACTGTTTTTT.

Comments on this clone: The same CDR3 is also encoded by other DNA sequences in this sample. The J gene is TRBJ2-5, the V gene TRBV7-3; tentatively, D is TRBD2 (6 bases). The CDR3 has 13 amino acids. V dropped 2 bases and J dropped 3 bases, with 7 bases sitting between them. The germline gives CDR1 SGHTA, CDR2 FQGTGA. CDR3 protein: CASSLGGEETQYF. CDR3 sequence (DNA): TGTGCCAGCAGCTTAGGAGGGGAAGAGACCCAGTACTTC.

This chain joins TRBV4-1 and TRBJ1-2; D not certain. Germline CDR1 reads MGHRA; CDR2 reads YSYEKL. This CDR3 is 15 amino acids long. Deletions cut 5 bases from V and 4 bases from J, with 17 bases between. The CDR3 DNA reads as TGCGCCAGCAGCTTCGGAGAGTCACTTTCCTATGGCTACACCTTC. This codes for CASSFGESLSYGYTF.

This chain joins TRBV7-8 and TRBJ1-5; 7 bases agree with TRBD1. CDR3 length: 15 amino acids. The germline V gene encodes CDR1 SGHVS and CDR2 FQNEAQ. The ends lost 4 bases at V and 4 bases at J; junction bases unmatched: 7. CDR3 protein: CASSSFDRDNQPQHF. The CDR3 DNA sequence: TGTGCCAGCAGCTCATTCGACAGGGATAATCAGCCCCAGCATTTT.

CDR3 sequence reads: CASSGSRQGANEKLFF. CDR3 nucleotide sequence: TGTGCCAGCAGTGGGTCTAGACAGGGCGCGAATGAAAAACTGTTTTTT. The chain is built from TRBV25-1 and TRBJ1-4, with 7 bases that match TRBD1. Germline V gene sequence: CDR1 MGHDK, CDR2 SYGVNS. This CDR3 is built from 16 residues. With 4 bases clipped from V and 5 bases from J, the junction kept 10 bases outside the gene matches.